The present TCR beta chain was sequenced within a study of blood T cell repertoires in COVID-19. TCRdb keeps only in-frame clones here, not all; method: immunoSEQ multiplex PCR. The table records about 480,000 clones, approximately 87% of them present only once. V lost 8 bases and J 0 bases, leaving 8 bases between the germline ends. The germline V gene encodes CDR1 SGHNT and CDR2 YENEEA. This CDR3 has 13 residues. The V call is TRBV11-3, the J call TRBJ2-1; D gene uncertain. The receptor was isolated from a woman aged 40 to 55 who had recovered from COVID-19. The sample consisted of PBMCs or T cells enriched from blood (not recorded which). CDR3 in amino acids: CASASSSYNEQFF. The CDR3 bases are TGTGCCAGCGCCTCGAGCTCCTACAATGAGCAGTTCTTC.